This T cell receptor (beta chain) was identified in a study of blood T cell repertoires in COVID-19. Across the whole study: Collection of acute and convalescent COVID-19 samples took place in the United States, Italy and Spain.

Clones were read by immunoSEQ multiplex PCR, and TCRdb kept only the in-frame ones, dropping some. The profile shows approximately 280,000 clones, around 88% of them singletons. Participant reports of clinical history set cohort assignment. Two negative PCRs, clearance, or symptom resolution characterized the recovered Cohort 3 donors. Germline lookup yields CDR1 LGHNA and CDR2 YSLEER. The length of the CDR3 is 17 residues. Between the trimmed V and J ends, which lost 0 bases and 4 bases, there was a span of 17 bases. Specimen: PBMCs or T cells enriched from blood (not recorded which). This TCR came from a woman in her forties who had recovered from COVID-19. The chain carries TRBV4-3 and TRBJ2-3; D possibly corresponds to TRBD2 (6 bases). Here the CDR3 reads CASSQDDNGGGADTQYF. The CDR3 nucleotides read TGCGCCAGCAGCCAAGATGATAACGGCGGAGGGGCAGATACGCAGTATTTT.